The 10 T cell receptor beta chains presented below share a single source sample, sequenced in a study of cytotoxic CD8 clonotypes in ibrutinib-treated CLL. TCRdb's table, derived via immunoSEQ multiplex PCR, lists solely in-frame clones and lacks some. This sample has 300,000 to 350,000 clones, with about 80% found just once. Sequencing used PBMCs, obtained before ibrutinib treatment. The receptors derive from a human donor with chronic lymphocytic leukemia.

This chain's CDR3 is CASSFHDISTNEKLFF. The CDR3 bases are TGTGCCAGCAGCTTCCACGACATTTCAACTAATGAAAAACTGTTTTTT. The rearrangement links TRBV14 to TRBJ1-4, with D uncertain. V lost 5 bases to trimming and J lost 0 bases, with 13 bases between them. CDR1 is SGHDN, CDR2 FVKESK, per germline. The CDR3 length is 16 residues.

The V call is TRBV5-1, the J call TRBJ2-1; D gene unclear. This CDR3 contains 13 residues. Germline V CDR1 and CDR2: SGHRS, YFSETQ. The germline V and J ends were trimmed by 0 bases and 6 bases, with 7 bases remaining between them. For the CDR3, the DNA is TGCGCCAGCAGCTTGGTGGGTGGCAATGAGCAGTTCTTC. Protein product: CASSLVGGNEQFF.

V is TRBV7-8 and J is TRBJ1-5, with D perhaps TRBD1 (6 bases). The CDR3 runs 16 residues. The V and J ends lost 1 base and 0 bases respectively, with 10 bases between them. The germline V gene encodes CDR1 SGHVS and CDR2 FQNEAQ. CDR3 sequence reads: CASSLETGYSNQPQHF. The CDR3 DNA follows: TGTGCCAGCAGCTTAGAGACAGGCTATAGCAATCAGCCCCAGCATTTT.

This rearrangement joins TRBV2 to TRBJ1-2; D unresolved. CDR3 length: 11 amino acids. Trimming left V 4 bases short and J 8 bases short, with 8 bases between. CDR1 and CDR2 from the germline V gene are SNHLY and FYNNEI. The DNA for the CDR3 is TGTGCCAGCAGTGCCCCTGGGGGCTACACCTTC. This sequence encodes CASSAPGGYTF.

The V call is TRBV18, the J call TRBJ2-1, with D possibly matching TRBD2 (5 bases). The CDR3 spans 11 residues. The germline V gene has CDR1 KGHSH and CDR2 LQKENI. V lost 8 bases, J lost 10 bases, and 12 bases lay in between. CDR3 region: CASVGDWEQFF. As DNA, the CDR3 is TGTGCCAGCGTCGGGGATTGGGAGCAGTTCTTC.

The chain is built from TRBV4-1 and TRBJ2-1; D is unclear. This CDR3 spans 13 amino acids. CDR1 and CDR2 (germline): MGHRA, YSYEKL. With 4 bases removed from V and 4 bases from J, the gap between germline ends came to 8 bases. The CDR3 region is CASSPEGYNEQFF. The CDR3, as DNA: TGCGCCAGCAGCCCAGAAGGTTACAATGAGCAGTTCTTC.

The chain employs TRBV28 and TRBJ1-2, with D perhaps matching TRBD1 (6 bases). The CDR3 is made up of 16 amino acids. Between the trimmed V and J ends, which lost 4 bases and 1 base, there was a span of 16 bases. The V gene's germline CDR1 is MDHEN and CDR2 SYDVKM. The CDR3 DNA reads as TGTGCCAGCAGTTCATATACCGTAGGGGGTAACTATGGCTACACCTTC. As protein: CASSSYTVGGNYGYTF.

This clone has just a few counts. The chain uses TRBV30 and TRBJ2-1; 10 nucleotides agree with TRBD2. This CDR3 has 14 residues. The ends lost 3 bases at V and 8 bases at J; junction bases unmatched: 7. The germline CDR1 and CDR2 sequences are GTSNPN and SVGIG (reference sequence). CDR3 coding DNA: TGTGCCTGGAGAAAAGCGGGAGGGCCGGATGAGCAGTTCTTC. Its protein product is CAWRKAGGPDEQFF. Using reference TRBV30 and TRBJ2-1 for the parts outside the CDR3, the full variable domain is SQTIHQWPATLVQPVGSPLSLECTVEGTSNPNLYWYRQAAGRGLQLLFYSVGIGQISSEVPQNLSASRPQDRQFILSSKKLLLSDSGFYLCAWRKAGGPDEQFFGPGTRLTVL.

The V call is TRBV9, the J call TRBJ1-1; a possible D gene is TRBD1 (5 bases). V lost 0 bases, J lost 1 base, and 16 bases lay in between. From germline, CDR1 is SGDLS and CDR2 YYNGEE. The CDR3 runs 17 residues. In DNA, the CDR3 is TGTGCCAGCAGCGTAGTAGTGGTTAGCGGGGGGAACACTGAAGCTTTCTTT. Translation gives CASSVVVVSGGNTEAFF.

V usage is TRBV19 and J usage is TRBJ2-5, with D unclear. Germline V lookup: CDR1 LNHDA, CDR2 SQIVND (reference sequence). V shed 4 bases and J shed 5 bases, with 14 bases lying between them. This CDR3 has 14 amino acids. The CDR3 bases are TGTGCCAGTAGTACGGTCGGCTTTTCGGAGACCCAGTACTTC. Translated: CASSTVGFSETQYF.